These 6 T cell receptor beta chains originate from one sample sequenced in a study of blood T cell repertoires in COVID-19. Profiled with immunoSEQ multiplex PCR; TCRdb holds only in-frame clones, not every one. In the table there are over 100,000 clones, roughly nine tenths of which are singletons. The sample was peripheral blood. The receptors come from a human donor in a cohort sampled during active COVID-19.

The chain carries TRBV28 and TRBJ2-7, with D tentatively TRBD1 (6 bases). Looked up from germline, CDR1 is MDHEN and CDR2 is SYDVKM. V was trimmed by 5 bases and J by 5 bases, leaving 13 bases between them. The CDR3 runs 13 residues. The CDR3 is CASSPGTFNEQYF. CDR3 in DNA: TGTGCCAGCAGTCCCGGGACATTTAACGAGCAGTACTTC.

V usage is TRBV5-1 and J usage is TRBJ1-1, with TRBD1 matching 8 bases. Germline CDR1 SGHRS, CDR2 YFSETQ. Unmatched junction bases numbered 3, after V lost 4 bases and J lost 1 base. The CDR3 has 14 residues. The CDR3 loop reads CASSLGTGNTEAFF. CDR3 nucleotide sequence: TGCGCCAGCAGCCTCGGGACAGGGAACACTGAAGCTTTCTTT.

The V gene is TRBV6-1, the J gene TRBJ1-1; possibly TRBD1 for D (6 bases). Trimming took 3 bases from V and 5 from J, leaving 13 bases between them. The germline CDR1 and CDR2 sequences are MNHNS and SASEGT. The CDR3 length is 14 residues. In nucleotides, the CDR3 is TGTGCCAGCAGTGAGGCAGGGGTTCGGACTGAAGCTTTCTTT. Encoded protein: CASSEAGVRTEAFF.

The chain is built from TRBV5-4 and TRBJ1-4; 7 nucleotides line up with TRBD1. Germline assignment: CDR1 SGHNT and CDR2 YYREEE (reference sequence). The ends lost 3 bases at V and 8 bases at J; junction bases unmatched: 13. The CDR3 totals 16 residues. CDR3 sequence (DNA): TGTGCCAGCAGCTCCTCCCAGGGGGGCGGTCACGAAAAACTGTTTTTT. This gives the protein CASSSSQGGGHEKLFF. Complete variable domain (other parts from reference TRBV5-4 and TRBJ1-4): ETGVTQSPTHLIKTRGQQVTLRCSSQSGHNTVSWYQQALGQGPQFIFQYYREEENGRGNFPPRFSGLQFPNYSSELNVNALELDDSALYLCASSSSQGGGHEKLFFGSGTQLSVL.

J is TRBJ2-1 and V is TRBV5-4, with D uncertain. This CDR3 has 14 residues. Germline values: CDR1 SGHNT, CDR2 YYREEE (reference sequence). V lost 4 bases to trimming and J lost 2 bases, with 10 bases between them. The CDR3 reads CASSPDTTYNEQFF. The CDR3 region has the DNA TGTGCCAGCAGCCCAGACACAACCTACAATGAGCAGTTCTTC.

This sequence joins TRBV28 and TRBJ2-7; TRBD1 aligns across 8 bases. CDR1 MDHEN and CDR2 SYDVKM come from the germline V gene. The CDR3 is made up of 16 amino acids. The junction had 15 bases not matched to a gene; V was cut back by 6 bases and J by 5 bases. This chain's CDR3 is CASRPHGQGVEDEQYF. Written as DNA, the CDR3 is TGTGCCAGCAGGCCTCATGGACAGGGTGTCGAAGACGAGCAGTACTTC.